These 3 T cell receptor beta chains originate from one sample sequenced in a study of T cell repertoires in cytomegalovirus infection. TCRdb passed the reads through MiXCR, listing each CDR3 protein once. The sample lists around 39,000 distinct CDR3 sequences, roughly 49% seen once, with over 75% in the top ten. For these receptors, no antigen is known. Sequences were derived from CD8+ T cells from cultured PBMCs, sampled from culture after CMV antigen stimulation. The receptors here all came from a human donor in good health (CMV status not recorded). Some clones in this sample may be carry-over from other donors' samples.

The sample holds one count of this clonotype. This chain uses TRBV7-2 with TRBJ2-4, with D possibly called TRBD1 or TRBD2 (5 bases each). The CDR3 runs 15 residues. Germline CDR1 and CDR2: SGHTA and FQGNSA. V was shortened by 4 bases and J by 9 bases, with 19 bases between the two germline ends. CDR3 sequence: CASSSRDPHLPIQYF. The CDR3 nucleotides read TGTGCCAGCAGCTCCCGGGACCCCCATCTGCCCATTCAGTACTTC.

The genes are TRBV7-2 and TRBJ2-7, with TRBD2 matching 10 bases. V trimming: 6 bases; J trimming: 4 bases; junction bases outside the gene matches: 9. The CDR3 consists of 15 residues. Germline V CDR1 and CDR2: SGHTA, FQGNSA. In DNA form, the CDR3 reads TGTGCCAGCAGATTCGTAGCGGGAGGACGGTACGAGCAGTACTTC. Translated, it gives CASRFVAGGRYEQYF.

The sample holds a few counts of this clonotype. The chain carries TRBV7-9 and TRBJ2-3; D gene ambiguous. The CDR3 contains 15 residues. The V gene's germline CDR1 is SEHNR and CDR2 FQNEAQ (reference sequence). The ends were cut back, 1 base at V and 0 bases at J, with 8 bases in the middle. The CDR3 sequence is CASSLGWSSTDTQYF. The DNA for the CDR3 is TGTGCCAGCAGCTTAGGGTGGAGTAGCACAGATACGCAGTATTTT.